The present entry profiles one T cell receptor beta chain with its context. Germline V gene sequence: CDR1 MGHRA, CDR2 YSYEKL. The CDR3 is 15 amino acids. Trimming took 0 bases from V and 6 from J, leaving 11 bases between them. This specimen comes from a study of blood T cell repertoires in COVID-19. Method: immunoSEQ multiplex PCR; TCRdb's copy keeps in-frame clones and lacks some. The profile covers some 50,000 clones, with roughly 84% appearing a single time and 1.6% taken by the ten largest. The origin of this receptor is a man aged 45 to 65 with acute or convalescent COVID-19. The chain uses TRBV4-1 and TRBJ2-2; unclear D gene. Sequenced sample: peripheral blood. CDR3 nucleotides: TGCGCCAGCAGCCAAGATTTCCCCAGCGCCGGGGAGCTGTTTTTT. It codes for CASSQDFPSAGELFF.